One and the same sample provided the 31 T cell receptor beta chains below, sequenced in a study of beta chain features in type 1 diabetes. Broader study findings: The study found moderately but significantly shorter TCRB CDR3s in all four CD4+ subsets of Type 1 diabetes patients.

What was sequenced were expressed TCRB transcripts, since all of the isolated RNA had been reverse transcribed. Only in-frame clones appear in the TCRdb table, and some are missing; sequencing was by immunoSEQ multiplex PCR. This table has roughly 150,000 clones, less than 9.5% appearing once. Antigens for these TCRs are unknown. Sequencing was carried out using central memory CD4+ T cells from blood. The receptors come from a woman between 40 and 50 years old with type 1 diabetes.

The chain employs TRBV28 and TRBJ2-5, with D unresolved. Between the trimmed V and J ends, which lost 4 bases and 5 bases, there was a span of 17 bases. CDR3 size: 15 residues. CDR1 is MDHEN and CDR2 is SYDVKM in the germline V gene. The CDR3 region is CASSSVPPARETQYF. The DNA for the CDR3 is TGTGCCAGCAGTTCCGTCCCTCCGGCGCGGGAGACCCAGTACTTC.

Details on this clone: Other DNA sequences in this specimen translate into the identical CDR3. The CDR3 DNA sequence: TGCGCCAGCAGCTTGGGCGACAGGGAAAATCAGCCCCAGCATTTT. Translated, it gives CASSLGDRENQPQHF. The chain combines TRBV5-1 with TRBJ1-5; TRBD1 matches 7 bases. Germline trimming cut 0 bases from V and 4 bases from J; bases unmatched to any gene: 4. This CDR3 spans 15 amino acids. Germline assignment: CDR1 SGHRS and CDR2 YFSETQ.

This clone was observed a handful of times. The J gene is TRBJ2-1, the V gene TRBV29-1; 9 nucleotides line up with TRBD2. The CDR3 has 14 amino acids. In germline, CDR1 is SQVTM, CDR2 ANQGSEA. Germline trimming cut 4 bases from V and 6 bases from J; bases unmatched to any gene: 7. The CDR3 nucleotides read TGCAGCGTTGCGGGTAGCGGGAGTTTCAATGAGCAGTTCTTC. This encodes CSVAGSGSFNEQFF.

This chain links TRBV4-2 with TRBJ1-1; D is perhaps TRBD1 (6 bases). Germline CDR1 is LGHNA and CDR2 is YNFKEQ. CDR3 length equals 15 residues. V lost 1 base and J 5 bases, leaving 14 bases between the germline ends. CDR3: CASSQGMGAGTEAFF. Here the CDR3 DNA reads TGTGCCAGCAGCCAAGGGATGGGGGCAGGGACTGAAGCTTTCTTT.

This clone occurred many times. The chain is built from TRBV14 and TRBJ1-2; 9 positions match TRBD1. Trimming took 5 bases from V and 7 from J; bases not matched to a gene: 5. The germline V gene encodes CDR1 SGHDN and CDR2 FVKESK. The CDR3 consists of 13 residues. The CDR3 sequence is CASSVGTGSGYTF. DNA for the CDR3: TGTGCCAGCAGCGTTGGGACAGGGTCTGGCTACACCTTC.

The chain couples TRBV18 to TRBJ2-1; D possibly corresponds to TRBD1 (5 bases). CDR1 is KGHSH, CDR2 LQKENI, per germline. Trimming stripped 5 bases from V and 7 bases from J, with 12 bases between. The CDR3 is 13 residues long. The CDR3, as DNA: TGTGCCAGCTCAAAAAACTCAGGGAATGAGCAGTTCTTC. Its protein product is CASSKNSGNEQFF.

This clone was seen a handful of times. The chain links TRBV29-1 to TRBJ2-7; 12 nucleotides line up with TRBD1. The CDR3 extends over 14 amino acids. V shed 5 bases, J shed 6 bases, and the junction held 8 bases outside the gene matches. CDR1 SQVTM and CDR2 ANQGSEA come from the germline V gene. The CDR3 DNA follows: TGCAGCGTTTTCTCCGGGACAGGGGGCCCCGAGCAGTACTTC. Residues: CSVFSGTGGPEQYF.

The table lists this clone with a few counts. The chain is built from TRBV29-1 and TRBJ2-1, with TRBD2 as a possible D gene (5 bases). Germline V gene lookup returns CDR1 SQVTM and CDR2 ANQGSEA. This CDR3 is built from 16 residues. V shed 6 bases and J shed 12 bases, with 30 bases lying between them. For the CDR3, the DNA is TGCAGCGTCCTACTGCTGGCTAGGGATCTTAGGAGGAGGCAGTTCTTC. Its protein product is CSVLLLARDLRRRQFF.

With respect to this clone: This sample also contains other DNA sequences that code for the same CDR3. The rearrangement joins TRBV7-9 to TRBJ1-2; D unclear. CDR1 is SEHNR, CDR2 FQNEAQ, per germline (reference sequence). With 3 bases removed from V and 2 bases from J, the gap between germline ends came to 7 bases. This CDR3 contains 13 residues. DNA for the CDR3: TGTGCCAGCAGCTTGCAGGAAAACTATGGCTACACCTTC. It specifies CASSLQENYGYTF.

This clone was observed a few times. The chain joins TRBV5-6 to TRBJ2-1, with 7 bases matching TRBD2. The CDR3 extends over 11 amino acids. V gave up 5 bases and J gave up 10 bases; unmatched junction bases: 3. The germline CDR1 and CDR2 sequences are SGHDT and YYEEEE. The CDR3 here is CASSLTSEQFF. The CDR3 DNA follows: TGTGCCAGCAGTCTGACTAGCGAGCAGTTCTTC.

There are a few counts of this clone. V usage is TRBV7-2 and J usage is TRBJ2-5; D gene ambiguous. V was clipped by 5 bases and J by 2 bases, with 9 bases between them. The CDR3 loop spans 13 amino acids. The germline gives CDR1 SGHTA, CDR2 FQGNSA. CDR3 residues: CASSARVQETQYF. CDR3 DNA: TGTGCCAGCAGCGCTCGGGTTCAAGAGACCCAGTACTTC.

This sequence joins TRBV10-3 and TRBJ1-1, with a possible D match to TRBD1 (5 bases). CDR3 length: 14 residues. Trimming pared 6 bases from V and 5 bases from J, leaving 16 bases between. Germline loops: CDR1 ENHRY, CDR2 SYGVKD. CDR3 residues: CAISDLGGFTEAFF. In nucleotides, the CDR3 is TGTGCCATCAGCGACCTCGGGGGTTTTACTGAAGCTTTCTTT.

This clone was seen a handful of times. The genes are TRBV7-2 and TRBJ2-7; the match to TRBD1 covers 7 bases. Germline loops: CDR1 SGHTA, CDR2 FQGNSA. Trimming at V came to 5 bases and at J to 0 bases, leaving 10 bases not matched to a gene. The CDR3 has 16 residues. CDR3 nucleotide sequence: TGTGCCAGCAGCAGGGGACAGACTATAAGCTCCTACGAGCAGTACTTC. Amino acids: CASSRGQTISSYEQYF.

The genes are TRBV9 and TRBJ1-5; 8 bases line up with TRBD1. Trimming cost V 4 bases and J 7 bases; bases outside gene matches: 10. Germline loops: CDR1 SGDLS, CDR2 YYNGEE. This CDR3 has 15 residues. The CDR3 sequence is CASSPGQEGGQPQHF. CDR3 nucleotides: TGTGCCAGCAGCCCGGGACAGGAGGGAGGACAGCCCCAGCATTTT.

The chain links TRBV27 to TRBJ2-3; TRBD2 matches at 8 bases. The CDR3 is 16 amino acids. Germline values: CDR1 MNHEY, CDR2 SMNVEV (reference sequence). V shed 1 base and J 1 base; nucleotides not matched to a gene: 4. The CDR3 DNA reads TGTGCCAGCAGTTTATTTGTAGCGGGGCGCACAGATACGCAGTATTTT. Translating it yields CASSLFVAGRTDTQYF.

This clone was detected only a few times. The J gene is TRBJ2-7, the V gene TRBV5-1; no reliable D call. The CDR3 consists of 13 residues. CDR1 SGHRS and CDR2 YFSETQ come from the germline V gene. Trimming shortened V by 7 bases and J by 6 bases, and 17 bases separated the two germline ends. The CDR3 coding sequence is TGCGCCAGCTCCTCCAAACCTCAGGTCGAGCAGTACTTC. Protein: CASSSKPQVEQYF.

This clone occurred a few times. The chain couples TRBV29-1 to TRBJ2-6; possibly TRBD2 for D (5 bases). V dropped 7 bases and J dropped 0 bases, with 7 bases sitting between them. The CDR3 runs 13 residues. The germline CDR1 and CDR2 sequences are SQVTM and ANQGSEA. The CDR3 nucleotides read TGCAGCGGACGGGACTCTGGGGCCAACGTCCTGACTTTC. It codes for CSGRDSGANVLTF.

CDR3 in amino acids: CASSARTEGYGYTF. The DNA for the CDR3 is TGTGCCAGCAGTGCCCGGACAGAAGGCTATGGCTACACCTTC. The rearrangement uses TRBV2 and TRBJ1-2; possible D gene TRBD1, 6 bases. The germline gives CDR1 SNHLY, CDR2 FYNNEI. V shed 4 bases and J shed 4 bases, with 13 bases lying between them. The CDR3 length is 14 residues.

The V call is TRBV28, the J call TRBJ2-7; D may be TRBD2 (5 bases). Trimming removed 4 bases from V and 0 bases from J, with 13 bases in between. Looked up from germline, CDR1 is MDHEN and CDR2 is SYDVKM. The CDR3 contains 15 residues. The CDR3 spells CASSSLEGDSYEQYF. The CDR3 coding sequence is TGTGCCAGCAGTTCCCTAGAGGGAGACTCCTACGAGCAGTACTTC.

This clone has a count of ten or more. The rearrangement links TRBV27 to TRBJ2-5, with TRBD1 matching over 9 bases. Trimming at V came to 6 bases and at J to 5 bases, leaving 4 bases not matched to a gene. There are 13 residues in the CDR3. The germline CDR1 and CDR2 sequences are MNHEY and SMNVEV (reference sequence). The CDR3 is CASRPTGGETQYF. The CDR3, as DNA: TGTGCCAGCAGACCGACAGGGGGGGAGACCCAGTACTTC.

The chain recombines TRBV18 with TRBJ2-7, with a possible D match to TRBD1 (6 bases). CDR3 length: 13 amino acids. Germline assignment: CDR1 KGHSH and CDR2 LQKENI. V lost 3 bases and J 5 bases, leaving 11 bases between the germline ends. CDR3 DNA: TGTGCCAGCTCACCCTCAGGGGACAACGAGCAGTACTTC. Protein sequence: CASSPSGDNEQYF.

This clone was counted ten times or more. The genes are TRBV30 and TRBJ2-1, with 7 bases lining up with TRBD2. Germline V gene sequence: CDR1 GTSNPN, CDR2 SVGIG (reference sequence). The CDR3 has 13 residues. V trimming: 6 bases; J trimming: 2 bases; junction bases outside the gene matches: 4. This chain's CDR3 is CACTSETYNEQFF. In DNA form, the CDR3 reads TGTGCCTGTACTAGCGAGACCTACAATGAGCAGTTCTTC.

This clone was counted only a few times. This rearrangement joins TRBV7-9 to TRBJ2-2; D perhaps matches TRBD2 (7 bases). Germline lookup yields CDR1 SEHNR and CDR2 FQNEAQ (reference sequence). Between the trimmed V and J ends, which lost 4 bases and 4 bases, there was a span of 16 bases. This CDR3 has 16 residues. The CDR3 DNA reads as TGTGCCAGCAGCTCTATGTCGGGGGGCAGCACCGGGGAGCTGTTTTTT. This translates into CASSSMSGGSTGELFF.

The chain combines TRBV27 with TRBJ2-1; 7 bases align to TRBD1. Losses at the gene ends were 2 bases for V and 2 bases for J; bases not matched to a gene: 12. CDR3 length: 18 residues. Germline loops: CDR1 MNHEY, CDR2 SMNVEV (reference sequence). CDR3 amino acids: CASSLTPHRGRTYNEQFF. The CDR3 DNA is TGTGCCAGCAGTTTAACCCCACACAGGGGTCGGACCTACAATGAGCAGTTCTTC.

This clone was observed a handful of times. The same CDR3 arises from other DNA sequences in this sample as well. The rearrangement joins TRBV4-2 to TRBJ2-1; a weak D match, TRBD2 (7 bases). Per germline, CDR1 LGHNA and CDR2 YNFKEQ. This CDR3 has 15 amino acids. The germline V and J ends were trimmed by 0 bases and 4 bases, with 10 bases remaining between them. CDR3 region: CASSQDRGAYNEQFF. CDR3 bases: TGTGCCAGCAGCCAAGACCGGGGGGCTTACAATGAGCAGTTCTTC.

The chain joins TRBV18 to TRBJ2-7, with 7 bases lining up with TRBD1. V was clipped by 4 bases and J by 1 base; unmatched bases: 7. This CDR3 spans 15 amino acids. In germline, CDR1 is KGHSH, CDR2 LQKENI. The CDR3 loop reads CASSLPGQTSYEQYF. Written as DNA, the CDR3 is TGTGCCAGCTCACTTCCGGGACAGACTTCCTACGAGCAGTACTTC.

This clone was detected a few times. V is TRBV4-1 and J is TRBJ2-1, with 14 positions matching TRBD2. CDR3 length: 16 residues. Germline loops: CDR1 MGHRA, CDR2 YSYEKL. V trimming: 1 base; J trimming: 7 bases; junction bases outside the gene matches: 3. CDR3 DNA sequence: TGCGCCAGCAGCCAAGTTAGACTAGCGGGAGGGAATGAGCAGTTCTTC. It yields the protein CASSQVRLAGGNEQFF.

The J gene is TRBJ2-5, the V gene TRBV18; the D gene is possibly TRBD2 (5 bases). Trimming took 5 bases from V and 9 from J, leaving 25 bases between them. Per germline, CDR1 KGHSH and CDR2 LQKENI. The CDR3 length is 16 residues. The chain's CDR3 is CASSSLPDTPGGSQYF. CDR3 nucleotides: TGTGCCAGCTCATCCCTCCCTGACACGCCCGGAGGCTCCCAGTACTTC. The variable domain in full, completed from reference TRBV18 and TRBJ2-5, reads NAGVMQNPRHLVRRRGQEARLRCSPMKGHSHVYWYRQLPEEGLKFMVYLQKENIIDESGMPKERFSAEFPKEGPSILRIQQVVRGDSAAYFCASSSLPDTPGGSQYFGPGTRLLVL.

This clone appeared a few times. The chain joins TRBV14 to TRBJ1-2; D is unclear. Germline V lookup: CDR1 SGHDN, CDR2 FVKESK. Trimming removed 2 bases at V and 2 bases at J, with 6 bases between. The CDR3 is made up of 13 amino acids. CDR3 loop: CASSQNRNYGYTF. The CDR3 coding sequence is TGTGCCAGCAGCCAAAACAGAAACTATGGCTACACCTTC.

The genes are TRBV4-3 and TRBJ1-4; D may be TRBD1 (6 bases). The CDR3 runs 16 residues. V lost 1 base, J lost 6 bases, and 15 bases lay in between. Looked up from germline, CDR1 is LGHNA and CDR2 is YSLEER. CDR3 protein: CASSQVRWQGYEKLFF. The CDR3 DNA reads as TGCGCCAGCAGCCAAGTAAGGTGGCAGGGGTATGAAAAACTGTTTTTT.

The rearrangement links TRBV5-1 to TRBJ2-7; 7 nucleotides align to TRBD1. Per germline, CDR1 SGHRS and CDR2 YFSETQ. CDR3 length: 14 amino acids. The J segment lost 0 bases and the V segment lost 4 bases, leaving 4 bases of the junction unmatched. CDR3 residues: CASSTGQLSYEQYF. The CDR3 nucleotides read TGCGCCAGCAGCACGGGACAGCTCTCCTACGAGCAGTACTTC.